This T cell receptor beta chain was found in a study of blood T cell repertoires in COVID-19. The authors' processing: Estimation of nucleated cell counts was performed using reference gene primer amplification. The assay was immunoSEQ multiplex PCR, and TCRdb's table has in-frame clones only and misses some. That table supplies the V and J calls and clone size; D and trimming were determined from the DNA. The sample lists about 110,000 clones; roughly 84% were seen once. The CDR3 covers 15 residues. The germline CDR1 and CDR2 sequences are SGHVS and FQNEAQ. Losses at the gene ends were 3 bases for V and 0 bases for J; bases not matched to a gene: 3.

The chain combines TRBV7-8 with TRBJ2-7; TRBD2 matches 9 bases. This sequence was found in a man aged 40-49 years with acute or convalescent COVID-19. The sequencing input was peripheral blood. CDR3 residues: CASSLSSGDSYEQYF. The CDR3 DNA reads TGTGCCAGCAGCTTGTCTAGCGGGGACTCCTACGAGCAGTACTTC.